These T cell receptor beta chains were read from a single sample in a study of T cells in Graves' hyperthyroidism and ophthalmopathy. Each CDR3 protein gets one entry after TCRdb re-called the multiplex PCR reads with MiXCR. Here the sample spans over 450,000 distinct CDR3 sequences, roughly 14% being singletons. Sequenced sample: blood. The source of these receptors is a woman younger than 30 with Graves' hyperthyroidism. Each CDR3 is given with its conserved first and last residue. The D gene is left open where the match is weak. A row's size may be missing; if present it is once, few, many or a size class.

j_gene: TRBJ1-2; d_gene: -; abundance: -; v_gene: TRBV24-1; CDR3aa: CATNRRDYTF; CDR3nt: TGTGCCACCAACCGCAGAGACTACACCTTC
j_gene: TRBJ2-1; d_gene: TRBD2; abundance: -; v_gene: TRBV5-1; CDR3aa: CASSLVTSVNEQFF; CDR3nt: TGCGCCAGCAGCTTGGTGACTAGCGTCAATGAGCAGTTCTTC
j_gene: TRBJ2-2; d_gene: TRBD2; abundance: many; v_gene: TRBV29-1; CDR3aa: CSVEEPAGMGNTGELFF; CDR3nt: TGCAGCGTTGAAGAACCAGCGGGAATGGGGAACACCGGGGAGCTGTTTTTT
j_gene: TRBJ2-3; d_gene: TRBD2; abundance: few; v_gene: TRBV7-3; CDR3aa: CASSSSGISTDTQYF; CDR3nt: TGTGCCAGCAGCTCTAGCGGGATCAGCACAGATACGCAGTATTTT
j_gene: TRBJ2-7; d_gene: TRBD2; abundance: many; v_gene: TRBV30; CDR3aa: CALAGESYEQYF; CDR3nt: TGTGCCCTCGCGGGAGAATCCTACGAGCAGTACTTC
j_gene: TRBJ1-5; d_gene: -; abundance: many; v_gene: TRBV6-1; CDR3aa: CASSNANQPQHF; CDR3nt: TGTGCCAGCAGTAACGCTAATCAGCCCCAGCATTTT
j_gene: TRBJ2-1; d_gene: -; abundance: many; v_gene: TRBV2; CDR3aa: CASSEYLAMPQLEQFF; CDR3nt: TGTGCCAGCAGTGAGTATTTGGCCATGCCCCAATTGGAGCAGTTCTTC
j_gene: TRBJ1-2; d_gene: -; abundance: many; v_gene: TRBV4-1; CDR3aa: CASSQVAGANNYGYTF; CDR3nt: TGCGCCAGCAGCCAAGTAGCGGGCGCAAACAACTATGGCTACACCTTC
j_gene: TRBJ2-3; d_gene: -; abundance: -; v_gene: TRBV27; CDR3aa: CAGSLRAVQTSTDTQYF; CDR3nt: TGTGCCGGCAGCTTACGAGCAGTTCAGACTAGCACAGATACGCAGTATTTT
j_gene: TRBJ2-3; d_gene: -; abundance: -; v_gene: TRBV5-4; CDR3aa: CASSLARRADTQYF; CDR3nt: TGTGCCAGCAGCTTGGCCAGGAGAGCAGATACGCAGTATTTT
j_gene: TRBJ2-5; d_gene: -; abundance: few; v_gene: TRBV5-1; CDR3aa: CASSFRTGETQYF; CDR3nt: TGCGCCAGCAGCTTTAGAACGGGGGAGACCCAGTACTTC
j_gene: TRBJ1-1; d_gene: -; abundance: -; v_gene: TRBV12-3/TRBV12-4; CDR3aa: CASRLSLNTEAFF; CDR3nt: TGTGCCAGCAGACTCTCCTTGAACACTGAAGCTTTCTTT
j_gene: TRBJ2-1; d_gene: -; abundance: -; v_gene: TRBV3-1; CDR3aa: CASSHSLDGGGIGVYEQFF; CDR3nt: TGTGCCAGCAGCCACAGTTTGGACGGAGGAGGGATCGGGGTCTACGAGCAGTTCTTC